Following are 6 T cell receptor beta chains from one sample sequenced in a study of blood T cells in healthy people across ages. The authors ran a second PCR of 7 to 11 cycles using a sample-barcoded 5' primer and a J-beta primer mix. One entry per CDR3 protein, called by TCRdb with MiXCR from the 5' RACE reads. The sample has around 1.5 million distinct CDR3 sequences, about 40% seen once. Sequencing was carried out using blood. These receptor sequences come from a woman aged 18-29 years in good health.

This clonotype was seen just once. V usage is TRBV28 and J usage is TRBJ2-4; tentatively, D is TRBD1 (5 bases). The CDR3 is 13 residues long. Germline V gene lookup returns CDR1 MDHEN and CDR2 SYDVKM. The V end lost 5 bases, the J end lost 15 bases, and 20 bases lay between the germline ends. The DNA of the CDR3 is TGTGCCAGCAGTGAGGACAACTTTACCGGCGGGTACTTC. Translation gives CASSEDNFTGGYF.

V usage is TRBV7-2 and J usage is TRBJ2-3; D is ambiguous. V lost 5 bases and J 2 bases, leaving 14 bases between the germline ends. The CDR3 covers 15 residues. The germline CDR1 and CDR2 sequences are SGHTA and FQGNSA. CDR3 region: CASSLHIGPTDTQYF. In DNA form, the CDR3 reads TGTGCCAGCAGCCTCCATATTGGGCCCACAGATACGCAGTATTTT.

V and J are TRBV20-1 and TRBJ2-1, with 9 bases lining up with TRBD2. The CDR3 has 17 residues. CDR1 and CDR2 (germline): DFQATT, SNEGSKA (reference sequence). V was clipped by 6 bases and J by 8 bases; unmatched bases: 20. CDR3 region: CSATQPLAGKVMDEQFF. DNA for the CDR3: TGCAGTGCAACCCAACCCCTAGCGGGAAAGGTTATGGATGAGCAGTTCTTC.

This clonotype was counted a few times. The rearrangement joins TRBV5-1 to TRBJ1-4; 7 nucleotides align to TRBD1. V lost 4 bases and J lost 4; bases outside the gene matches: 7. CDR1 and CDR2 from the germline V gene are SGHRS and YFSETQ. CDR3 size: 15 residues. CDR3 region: CASSLYRGNNEKLFF. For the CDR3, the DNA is TGCGCCAGCAGCCTGTACAGGGGAAATAATGAAAAACTGTTTTTT.

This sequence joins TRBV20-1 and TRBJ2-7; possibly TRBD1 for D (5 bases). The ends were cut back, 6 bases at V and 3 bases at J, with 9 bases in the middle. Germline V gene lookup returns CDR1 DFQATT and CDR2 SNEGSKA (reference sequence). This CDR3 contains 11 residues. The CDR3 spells CSAQDNYEQYF. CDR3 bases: TGCAGTGCCCAGGACAACTACGAGCAGTACTTC.

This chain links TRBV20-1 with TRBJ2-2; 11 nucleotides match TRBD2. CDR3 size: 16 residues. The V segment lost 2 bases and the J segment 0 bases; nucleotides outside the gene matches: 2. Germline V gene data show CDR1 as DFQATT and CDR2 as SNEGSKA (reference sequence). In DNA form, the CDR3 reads TGCAGTGCTAGAACTAGCGGGAGTCCGAACACCGGGGAGCTGTTTTTT. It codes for CSARTSGSPNTGELFF.